Sequencing of this T cell receptor (beta chain) was carried out in a study of neurological immune-mediated disorders. About the study: Among some 35 multiple sclerosis patients, around 31 were relapsing-remitting and 3 were secondary progressive.

This clonotype was seen a handful of times. Its antigen is undetermined. Synthesis of cDNA was carried out by template-switch 5'RACE. The reaction used 10-nucleotide random UMIs. A single record per CDR3 protein comes from TCRdb applying MiXCR to the 5' RACE reads. Seen here are roughly 66,000 distinct CDR3 sequences, around 5% observed once, and the top ten hold about 2%. From 2 million PBMCs stored at -80 C, the unsorted libraries were generated. Trimming removed 3 bases from V and 6 bases from J; junction bases left unmatched: 16. This CDR3 spans 18 amino acids. Germline V gene data show CDR1 as SGHTA and CDR2 as FQGNSA. Study conclusions and caveats: Among expanded clones, no CDR3 amino acid sequences were shared across subjects, a pattern suggesting private repertoires in all groups.

This rearrangement joins TRBV7-2 to TRBJ1-5, with 8 bases aligning to TRBD1. The sample taken for sequencing was PBMCs. This TCR was recovered from a woman between 70 and 85 years old with multiple sclerosis. As DNA, the CDR3 is TGTGCCAGCAGCTTCGATAGCTTGACAGGGGTTGCGGGTCAGCCCCAGCATTTT. As protein: CASSFDSLTGVAGQPQHF.